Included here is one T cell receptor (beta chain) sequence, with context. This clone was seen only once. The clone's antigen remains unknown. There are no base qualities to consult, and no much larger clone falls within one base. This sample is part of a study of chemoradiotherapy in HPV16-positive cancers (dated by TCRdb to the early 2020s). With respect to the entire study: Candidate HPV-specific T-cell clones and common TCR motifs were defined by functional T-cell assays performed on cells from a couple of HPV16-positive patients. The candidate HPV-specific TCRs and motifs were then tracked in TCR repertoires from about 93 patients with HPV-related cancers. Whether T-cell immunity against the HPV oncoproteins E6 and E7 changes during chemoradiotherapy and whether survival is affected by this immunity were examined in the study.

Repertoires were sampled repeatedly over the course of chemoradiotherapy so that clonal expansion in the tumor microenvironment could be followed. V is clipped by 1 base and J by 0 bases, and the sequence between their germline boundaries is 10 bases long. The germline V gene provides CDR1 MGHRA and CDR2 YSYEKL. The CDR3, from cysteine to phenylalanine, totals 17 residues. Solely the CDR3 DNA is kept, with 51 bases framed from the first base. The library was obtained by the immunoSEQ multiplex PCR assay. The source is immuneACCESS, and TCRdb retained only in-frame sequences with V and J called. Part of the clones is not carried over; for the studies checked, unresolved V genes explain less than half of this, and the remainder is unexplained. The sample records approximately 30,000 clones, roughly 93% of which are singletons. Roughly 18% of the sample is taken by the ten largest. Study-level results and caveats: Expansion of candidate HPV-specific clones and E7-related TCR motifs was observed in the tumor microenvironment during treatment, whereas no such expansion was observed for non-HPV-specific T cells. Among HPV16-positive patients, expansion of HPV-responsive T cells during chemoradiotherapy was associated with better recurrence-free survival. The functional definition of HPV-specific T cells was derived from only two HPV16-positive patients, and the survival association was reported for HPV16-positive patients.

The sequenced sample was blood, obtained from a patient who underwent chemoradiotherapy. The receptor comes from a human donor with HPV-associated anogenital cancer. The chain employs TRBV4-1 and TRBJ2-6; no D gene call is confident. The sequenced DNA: TGCGCCAGCAGCCAAGTACCAGGTCCCTCTGGGGCCAACGTCCTGACTTTC. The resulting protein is CASSQVPGPSGANVLTF.